These T cell receptor beta chains were read from a single sample in a study of vaccination effects on CD4 cells after COVID-19. The table came from immunoSEQ multiplex PCR; TCRdb's copy has only in-frame clones and leaves some out. This table has around 40,000 clones, approximately 81% appearing once. The antigens these receptors bind are not known. The sequencing here drew on CD4+ T cells from PBMCs cultured with a peptide pool, taken before COVID-19 vaccination. These TCRs come from a human donor who had a prior SARS-CoV-2 infection. Each CDR3 is given with its conserved first and last residue. A D gene is named only where the DNA matches it firmly. The size of a clone is reported for some rows only, either as once, few or many, or as a class for expanded clones.

d_gene: NA
abundance: once
v_gene: TRBV5-8
j_gene: TRBJ1-1
CDR3nt: TGTGCCAGCAGCTTGGTTTTAAGTTGGGACACTGAAGCTTTCTTT
CDR3aa: CASSLVLSWDTEAFF

d_gene: TRBD1
abundance: NA
v_gene: TRBV6-1
j_gene: TRBJ1-2
CDR3nt: TGTGCCAGCAGTGAATGGGACAGATCAGGCTACACCTTC
CDR3aa: CASSEWDRSGYTF

d_gene: NA
abundance: NA
v_gene: TRBV11-3
j_gene: TRBJ2-1
CDR3nt: TGTGCCAGCAGCTTAGACGGGACAAACAATGAGCAGTTCTTC
CDR3aa: CASSLDGTNNEQFF

d_gene: NA
abundance: few
v_gene: TRBV10-3
j_gene: TRBJ1-2
CDR3nt: TGTGCCATCAGTGCGTCGGACAGCGGGTATGGCTACACCTTC
CDR3aa: CAISASDSGYGYTF

d_gene: TRBD1
abundance: NA
v_gene: TRBV4-2
j_gene: TRBJ2-1
CDR3nt: TGTGCCAGCAGCCAAGATGCAACACAAACAGGGGGCATCGGCCATGAGCAGTTCTTC
CDR3aa: CASSQDATQTGGIGHEQFF

d_gene: NA
abundance: few
v_gene: TRBV7-3
j_gene: TRBJ1-6
CDR3nt: TGTGCCAGCAGCCAAAACGGAGGATTTTCACCCCTCCACTTT
CDR3aa: CASSQNGGFSPLHF

d_gene: NA
abundance: NA
v_gene: TRBV15
j_gene: TRBJ2-4
CDR3nt: TGTGCCACCAGCAGAGGATATTCAGCCAAAAACATTCAGTACTTC
CDR3aa: CATSRGYSAKNIQYF

d_gene: NA
abundance: once
v_gene: TRBV9
j_gene: TRBJ1-4
CDR3nt: TGTGCCAGCAGCGTCCGGGACACCCCCTGGGTAACTAATGAAAAACTGTTTTTT
CDR3aa: CASSVRDTPWVTNEKLFF

d_gene: TRBD1
abundance: once
v_gene: TRBV29-1
j_gene: TRBJ2-5
CDR3nt: TGCAGCGCTGGCACGGGGACAGGGGGGGAGACCCAGTACTTC
CDR3aa: CSAGTGTGGETQYF

d_gene: TRBD2
abundance: NA
v_gene: TRBV2
j_gene: TRBJ2-1
CDR3nt: TGTGCCAGCAAGAGGGGACTAGCGGGCGTTTACAATGAGCAGTTCTTC
CDR3aa: CASKRGLAGVYNEQFF

d_gene: TRBD2
abundance: few
v_gene: TRBV19
j_gene: TRBJ2-4
CDR3nt: TGTGCCAGTAGTATTTGGAGGGGGACTAGCGGGAGGGCCCCGTCCAAAAACATTCAGTACTTC
CDR3aa: CASSIWRGTSGRAPSKNIQYF

d_gene: NA
abundance: NA
v_gene: TRBV19
j_gene: TRBJ2-2
CDR3nt: TGTGCCAGTAGGAATCATGGGGCCACCGGGGAGCTGTTTTTT
CDR3aa: CASRNHGATGELFF

d_gene: TRBD1
abundance: NA
v_gene: TRBV29-1
j_gene: TRBJ1-1
CDR3nt: TGCAGCGTCAACAGGGGCAGGGGCACTGAAGCTTTCTTT
CDR3aa: CSVNRGRGTEAFF

d_gene: NA
abundance: few
v_gene: TRBV11-1
j_gene: TRBJ1-1
CDR3nt: TGTGCCAGCAGCTTATATGAGAACACTGAAGCTTTCTTT
CDR3aa: CASSLYENTEAFF

d_gene: NA
abundance: NA
v_gene: TRBV28
j_gene: TRBJ2-7
CDR3nt: TGTGCCAGCCGGGGGAGCTCCTACGAGCAGTACTTC
CDR3aa: CASRGSSYEQYF

d_gene: NA
abundance: NA
v_gene: TRBV5-4
j_gene: TRBJ1-2
CDR3nt: TGTGCCAGCAGCTTGTCGTCACAGGGTCAGGGCTACACCTTC
CDR3aa: CASSLSSQGQGYTF

d_gene: TRBD2
abundance: NA
v_gene: TRBV11-1
j_gene: TRBJ2-2
CDR3nt: TGTGCCAGCACCAACCTAGCGGGACAGAGGGGGGAGCTGTTTTTT
CDR3aa: CASTNLAGQRGELFF

d_gene: NA
abundance: NA
v_gene: TRBV7-2
j_gene: TRBJ1-1
CDR3nt: TGTGCCAGCAGCCAACCGGGACAACTTGAAGCTTTCTTT
CDR3aa: CASSQPGQLEAFF

d_gene: NA
abundance: NA
v_gene: TRBV7-2
j_gene: TRBJ1-1
CDR3nt: TGTGCCAGCAGCCCCCTAGGAGGGAACACTGAAGCTTTCTTT
CDR3aa: CASSPLGGNTEAFF

d_gene: NA
abundance: NA
v_gene: TRBV5-1
j_gene: TRBJ2-1
CDR3nt: TGCGCCAGCAGCGACCTAGGTACGACGGGCTCCTACAATGAGCAGTTCTTC
CDR3aa: CASSDLGTTGSYNEQFF

d_gene: NA
abundance: few
v_gene: TRBV27
j_gene: TRBJ2-1
CDR3nt: TGTGCCAGCAGTTTATTGGGTTCGCATGAGCAGTTCTTC
CDR3aa: CASSLLGSHEQFF

d_gene: NA
abundance: few
v_gene: TRBV5-6
j_gene: TRBJ1-2
CDR3nt: TGTGCCAGTGTCGAGGGGGGAGGGAGCTATGGCTACACCTTC
CDR3aa: CASVEGGGSYGYTF

d_gene: NA
abundance: NA
v_gene: TRBV18
j_gene: TRBJ2-5
CDR3nt: TGTGCCAGCTCGCTAACCCTAGAAGAGACCCAGTACTTC
CDR3aa: CASSLTLEETQYF

d_gene: TRBD1
abundance: NA
v_gene: TRBV6-1
j_gene: TRBJ2-7
CDR3nt: TGTGCCAGCAGTGTCTTTAGGGGACAGAGGTCCCACGAGCAGTACTTC
CDR3aa: CASSVFRGQRSHEQYF

d_gene: TRBD1
abundance: once
v_gene: TRBV6-2/TRBV6-3
j_gene: TRBJ1-1
CDR3nt: TGTGCCAGCAGTGCACAGGGGGAGTTTGCTGAAGCTTTCTTT
CDR3aa: CASSAQGEFAEAFF